The rows below give T cell receptor beta chains drawn from one sample of a study of T cell responses to AZD1222 COVID-19 vaccine. The data were produced by immunoSEQ multiplex PCR, yet TCRdb's version contains in-frame clones alone and is incomplete. The data contain roughly 120,000 clones, 88% of them seen just once; the ten biggest clones take up 9.5% to 15%. Sequencing used peripheral blood, obtained on day 0 of MenACWY control vaccination. The receptors here all came from an adult in good health. Both conserved end residues are part of each CDR3. Fields, in order: D gene, CDR3 length, J gene, V gene, clone size, CDR3 DNA, CDR3 protein. A D gene is named only where the DNA matches it firmly. Not every row has a clone size; where given, it reads once, few, many or a size class.

>TRBD1|15|TRBJ1-6|TRBV9|.
TGTGCCAGCAGCCCTACGACAGGGGGAGGGTCACCCCTCCACTTT
CASSPTTGGGSPLHF
>.|14|TRBJ1-2|TRBV7-2|few
TGTGCCAGCAGCCCTCCGGGGTATAACTATGGCTACACCTTC
CASSPPGYNYGYTF
>.|13|TRBJ1-1|TRBV6-1|.
TGTGCCAGCAGTGAACGCCTGAACACTGAAGCTTTCTTT
CASSERLNTEAFF
>TRBD1|15|TRBJ1-1|TRBV2|.
TGTGCCAGCAGTGGTGGGACAGGGGGCCGTGGATTAGCTTTCTTT
CASSGGTGGRGLAFF
>.|13|TRBJ2-7|TRBV29-1|.
TGCGCAGGCATGGCGGAATTAACCTACGAGCAGTACTTC
CAGMAELTYEQYF
>.|15|TRBJ1-2|TRBV9|.
TGTGCCAGCAGCGTAGACGGCCAGGGGAGTTATGGCTACACCTTC
CASSVDGQGSYGYTF
>TRBD1|17|TRBJ1-1|TRBV7-8|.
TGTGCCAGCAGCTTAGCCCCCCGACAGGGCCTGAACACTGAAGCTTTCTTT
CASSLAPRQGLNTEAFF
>.|16|TRBJ1-3|TRBV15|.
TGTGCCACCAGCAGAGATCCCGGGTGGATCGGAAACACCATATATTTT
CATSRDPGWIGNTIYF
>TRBD1|15|TRBJ2-7|TRBV6-2/TRBV6-3|.
TGTGCCAGCAGTTTCACCGGGACAGGGGACCACGAGCAGTACTTC
CASSFTGTGDHEQYF
>.|22|TRBJ1-4|TRBV9|.
TGTGCCAGCAGCGTGGAGCCCGTAGGGGACACCGAATTTGATGCAACTAATGAAAAACTGTTTTTT
CASSVEPVGDTEFDATNEKLFF
>.|17|TRBJ1-4|TRBV25-1|.
TGTGCCAGCAGTGAGTGGGCCACTCAAGGAGCTAATGAAAAACTGTTTTTT
CASSEWATQGANEKLFF
>TRBD1|14|TRBJ1-2|TRBV6-2/TRBV6-3|.
TGTGCCAGCAGTTACTACGACAGGGGGTACGGCTACACCTTC
CASSYYDRGYGYTF
>.|17|TRBJ1-6|TRBV7-2|.
TGTGCCAGCAGCTTAGTCAGAGGGCGAAATTTTAATTCACCCCTCCACTTT
CASSLVRGRNFNSPLHF
>.|12|TRBJ2-7|TRBV2|.
TGTGCCAGCAGCCAGGACCAGTACGAGCAGTACTTC
CASSQDQYEQYF
>TRBD2|16|TRBJ2-3|TRBV7-3|.
TGTGCCAGCAGCCCCTACACTAGCGGGAGTTCAGATACGCAGTATTTT
CASSPYTSGSSDTQYF
>.|16|TRBJ1-3|TRBV5-6|.
TGTGCCAGCAGCTTCCTCGGGGGGCGAATCGGAAACACCATATATTTT
CASSFLGGRIGNTIYF
>.|14|TRBJ2-7|TRBV28|.
TGTGCCACCCTACAGCCAGGGGTAACCTACGAGCAGTACTTC
CATLQPGVTYEQYF
>.|14|TRBJ1-3|TRBV7-8|.
TGTGCCAGCAGCCGTACTACAGGGAGAAACACCATATATTTT
CASSRTTGRNTIYF
>.|15|TRBJ2-5|TRBV4-1|.
TGCGCCAGCAAATTCGGACGGGGCGGTGGAGAGACCCAGTACTTC
CASKFGRGGGETQYF
>TRBD2|15|TRBJ2-3|TRBV2|.
TGTGCCAGCAGTGAACAGCGGGGGGTCACAGATACGCAGTATTTT
CASSEQRGVTDTQYF
>TRBD1|15|TRBJ1-5|TRBV28|.
TGTGCCAGCAGTTTAGGTGACAGGGACGGGCAGCCCCAGCATTTT
CASSLGDRDGQPQHF
>.|11|TRBJ2-1|TRBV12-3/TRBV12-4|.
TGTGCCAGCAGCCCATTCGATGAGCAGTTCTTC
CASSPFDEQFF
>TRBD2|17|TRBJ2-3|TRBV13|.
TGTGCCAGCAGCCCCCCGTTGGTAGCGGGGGGGCCGGGGACGCAGTATTTT
CASSPPLVAGGPGTQYF
>TRBD2|14|TRBJ2-7|TRBV9|.
TGTGCCAGCAGCCAGACTAGCGGGAGAGATGAGCAGTACTTC
CASSQTSGRDEQYF